The 22 T cell receptor beta chains in this list originate from one sample, sequenced in a study of T cell clonality in common variable immunodeficiency. Findings of the study overall: Common variable immunodeficiency TCR beta sequences reportedly had fewer deletions and N-nucleotide insertions.

Produced via immunoSEQ multiplex PCR; TCRdb's table is partial and in-frame only. The table lists 40,000 or so clones, with no singletons. Their target antigens are unknown. Sequenced input: peripheral blood mononuclear cells. Every receptor here comes from a human donor with common variable immunodeficiency.

Regarding this clone: The read is 3 residues too short to cover the CDR3 end, so that end is filled in from the germline J gene. This sequence joins TRBV19 and TRBJ2-6, with D tentatively TRBD1 (6 bases). Trimming stripped 5 bases from V and 0 bases from J, with 11 bases between. The germline CDR1 and CDR2 sequences are LNHDA and SQIVND (reference sequence). CDR3 length: 16 residues. CDR3 sequence: CASSPRTASGANVLTF. Incomplete CDR3 DNA: TGTGCCAGTAGTCCCCGGACAGCCTCTGGGGCCAACGTC.

This clone was seen a handful of times. The CDR3 goes on 3 residues after the read ends, and that part is filled in from the germline J gene. The chain employs TRBV20-1 and TRBJ2-5; TRBD2 matches 11 bases. Germline CDR1 and CDR2: DFQATT and SNEGSKA (reference sequence). Germline trimming cut 3 bases from V and 3 bases from J; bases unmatched to any gene: 9. The CDR3 is 16 amino acids. The CDR3 reads CSASTFALAGEETQYF. CDR3 DNA, as far as it was read: TGCAGTGCTAGCACCTTCGCACTAGCGGGGGAAGAGACC.

At least ten counts were recorded for this clone. The CDR3 end falls 3 residues outside the read, so it is completed with the germline J gene. The rearrangement links TRBV18 to TRBJ1-3; D is perhaps TRBD1 (6 bases). Germline V CDR1 and CDR2: KGHSH, LQKENI. V was cut by 8 bases and J by 0 bases, with 11 bases left in between. The CDR3 has 14 residues. CDR3 loop: CASASGVSGNTIYF. The sequenced CDR3 bases are TGTGCCAGCGCGTCAGGGGTCTCTGGAAACACC.

The sample holds many counts of this clone. The CDR3 is cut off 3 residues early in the read; its end comes from the germline J gene. J is TRBJ2-2 and V is TRBV7-6; 9 nucleotides line up with TRBD2. Trimming cost V 2 bases and J 6 bases; bases outside gene matches: 4. This CDR3 contains 15 residues. CDR1 and CDR2 from the germline V gene are SGHVS and FNYEAQ. The CDR3 region is CASSLRREGAGELFF. Partial CDR3 DNA: TGTGCCAGCAGCTTAAGGCGGGAGGGTGCCGGGGAG.

This clone was seen a handful of times. Read coverage stops 3 residues before the CDR3 terminus; the germline J gene supplies the remainder. The chain couples TRBV2 to TRBJ1-5; no definite D call. Per germline, CDR1 SNHLY and CDR2 FYNNEI. This CDR3 is 13 amino acids long. Trimming took off 4 bases at V and 5 bases at J, with 9 bases between the two ends. CDR3 DNA (partial): TGTGCCAGCAGTGGGATGAGGGATCAGCCC. Its protein product is CASSGMRDQP. The entire CDR3 protein reads CASSGMRDQPQHF.

This clone was seen ten or more times. The DNA ends 3 residues before the CDR3 does, and the rest of the CDR3 is filled in from the germline J gene. The chain links TRBV19 to TRBJ2-1, with 8 positions matching TRBD2. CDR3 size: 15 residues. The germline V gene encodes CDR1 LNHDA and CDR2 SQIVND (reference sequence). The trim removed 7 bases at V and 6 bases at J, leaving 11 bases unmatched. The CDR3 sequence is CASTLAGGRVNEQFF. CDR3 DNA, as far as it was read: TGTGCCAGTACCTTGGCGGGAGGTCGGGTCAATGAG.

Notes on this clone: The CDR3 goes on 3 residues after the read ends, and that part is filled in from the germline J gene. V usage is TRBV7-6 and J usage is TRBJ2-1; possibly TRBD2 for D (6 bases). CDR3 size: 13 residues. Per germline, CDR1 SGHVS and CDR2 FNYEAQ. V was trimmed by 1 base and J by 9 bases, leaving 10 bases between them. The CDR3 bases that were read are TGTGCCAGCAGCTTAGGGGGGGACGTTGAG. It codes for CASSLGGDVE. The CDR3 in full is CASSLGGDVEQFF.

Ten or more counts support this clone. The CDR3 end is not reached by the read, which stops 3 residues before it; the germline J gene fills it in. The chain carries TRBV5-1 and TRBJ1-4; TRBD1 matches at 10 bases. The CDR3 is made up of 14 amino acids. Trimming removed 3 bases from V and 5 bases from J; junction bases left unmatched: 1. CDR1 and CDR2 (germline): SGHRS, YFSETQ. The CDR3 region is CASSSGQGNEKLFF. CDR3 DNA, as far as it was read: TGCGCCAGCAGCTCGGGACAGGGGAATGAAAAA.

This clone came up a few times. The missing CDR3 end, 3 residues past where the read stops, is filled in from the germline J gene. The V call is TRBV5-6, the J call TRBJ2-7; D gene uncertain. CDR3 size: 14 residues. V lost 1 base and J lost 3, with 11 bases in between. Germline CDR1 SGHDT, CDR2 YYEEEE. The CDR3: CASSLRQTYYEQYF. The sequenced CDR3 bases are TGTGCCAGCAGCTTGAGGCAGACATACTACGAG. Complete variable domain (other parts from reference TRBV5-6 and TRBJ2-7): DAGVTQSPTHLIKTRGQQVTLRCSPKSGHDTVSWYQQALGQGPQFIFQYYEEEERQRGNFPDRFSGHQFPNYSSELNVNALLLGDSALYLCASSLRQTYYEQYFGPGTRLTVT.

This clone appeared a few times. Coverage ceases 3 residues before the CDR3 finishes, and the germline J gene fills in the end. The V call is TRBV5-4, the J call TRBJ2-7, with a possible D match to TRBD2 (7 bases). Germline-derived CDR1 and CDR2 are SGHNT and YYREEE (reference sequence). Trimming stripped 4 bases from V and 3 bases from J, with 17 bases between. This CDR3 has 15 residues. CDR3 in amino acids: CASSGGGAANYEQYF. The sequenced CDR3 bases are TGTGCCAGCAGCGGAGGGGGGGCAGCTAACTACGAG.

This clone was seen only a few times. The CDR3 extends 3 residues past the end of the read, so its final part is completed from the germline J gene. The rearrangement links TRBV19 to TRBJ1-5; 8 bases align to TRBD1. Germline V gene lookup returns CDR1 LNHDA and CDR2 SQIVND (reference sequence). This CDR3 has 13 residues. Partial CDR3 DNA: TGTGCCAGTAGTATCTCCGGGACAGGCCCC. Residues: CASSISGTGP. The entire CDR3 is CASSISGTGPQHF.

With respect to this clone: Read coverage stops 3 residues before the CDR3 terminus; the germline J gene supplies the remainder. This chain links TRBV7-8 with TRBJ2-7; TRBD1 matches at 7 bases. The junction had 4 bases not matched to a gene; V was cut back by 4 bases and J by 4 bases. Germline V gene sequence: CDR1 SGHVS, CDR2 FQNEAQ. This CDR3 has 13 residues. The covered CDR3 bases are TGTGCCAGCAGCTCGGGACAGACATACGAG. It yields the protein CASSSGQTYE. The entire CDR3 reads CASSSGQTYEQYF. The full variable domain, its missing parts supplied by reference TRBV7-8 and TRBJ2-7, is GAGVSQSPRYKVAKRGQDVALRCDPISGHVSLFWYQQALGQGPEFLTYFQNEAQLDKSGLPSDRFFAERPEGSVSTLKIQRTQQEDSAVYLCASSSGQTYEQYFGPGTRLTVT.

The table lists this clone with many counts. Sequencing ends 3 residues short of the CDR3 end; the germline J gene provides the rest. The V and J genes are TRBV18 and TRBJ1-2; weak D call: TRBD1 (6 bases). The CDR3 totals 14 residues. The ends were cut back, 4 bases at V and 4 bases at J, with 13 bases in the middle. Germline V gene lookup returns CDR1 KGHSH and CDR2 LQKENI. CDR3 protein: CASSLSGAPYGYTF. The covered CDR3 bases are TGTGCCAGCTCACTTTCAGGGGCCCCCTATGGC.

This clone was picked up a small number of times. The read comes to an end 3 residues before the CDR3 does, leaving the germline J gene to fill in the end. V is TRBV7-8 and J is TRBJ1-6; D may be TRBD1 (6 bases). This CDR3 has 16 amino acids. V was trimmed by 5 bases and J by 3 bases, leaving 14 bases between them. Per the germline V gene, CDR1 is SGHVS and CDR2 is FQNEAQ. CDR3 sequence reads: CASSPTTGFYNSPLHF. Incomplete CDR3 DNA: TGTGCCAGCAGCCCAACAACAGGGTTCTATAATTCACCC.

Of note for this clone: The CDR3 is cut off 3 residues early in the read; its end comes from the germline J gene. The J gene is TRBJ1-1, the V gene TRBV7-2, with D possibly being TRBD1 (6 bases). This CDR3 region has 14 residues. Germline lookup yields CDR1 SGHTA and CDR2 FQGNSA. Trimming took off 1 base at V and 4 bases at J, with 10 bases between the two ends. CDR3 protein: CASSLEIGGTEAFF. The sequenced CDR3 bases are TGTGCCAGCAGCTTAGAAATAGGGGGCACTGAA.

In this sample, this clone turned up a few times. The read ends 3 residues shy of where the CDR3 ends; the end is completed using the germline J gene. V gene TRBV30 combines with J gene TRBJ2-5; D gene ambiguous. This CDR3 spans 12 amino acids. V gave up 2 bases and J gave up 2 bases, with 6 bases separating them. In germline, CDR1 is GTSNPN, CDR2 SVGIG (reference sequence). The CDR3 sequence is CAWSRSQETQYF. The covered CDR3 bases are TGTGCCTGGAGTCGGTCACAAGAGACC.

This clone was counted ten times or more. The read ends 3 residues shy of where the CDR3 ends; the end is completed using the germline J gene. The chain is built from TRBV30 and TRBJ1-2; unclear D gene. Deletions cut 0 bases from V and 7 bases from J, with 12 bases between. Germline V lookup: CDR1 GTSNPN, CDR2 SVGIG (reference sequence). The CDR3 contains 13 residues. CDR3 DNA, as far as it was read: TGTGCCTGGAGTGTAGGGTCAGAAGTTGGC. Translating it yields CAWSVGSEVG. From start to end, the CDR3 is CAWSVGSEVGYTF.

As concerns this clone: The read comes to an end 3 residues before the CDR3 does, leaving the germline J gene to fill in the end. This chain joins TRBV19 and TRBJ1-5; D might be TRBD1 (5 bases). V shed 1 base and J shed 7 bases, with 8 bases lying between them. The CDR3 is 13 amino acids. Germline CDR1 LNHDA, CDR2 SQIVND (reference sequence). This CDR3 is CASSIGGRQPQHF. The CDR3 DNA, read in part, is TGTGCCAGTAGTATAGGGGGCAGGCAGCCC.

To note about this clone: The read ends 3 residues early relative to the CDR3; the germline J gene fills the gap. This rearrangement joins TRBV5-1 to TRBJ2-7; 7 bases match TRBD1. The CDR3 contains 15 residues. The junction had 6 bases not matched to a gene; V was cut back by 0 bases and J by 3 bases. Per the germline V gene, CDR1 is SGHRS and CDR2 is YFSETQ. Partial CDR3 DNA: TGCGCCAGCAGCTTGGCGACAGGGCCCTTCTACGAG. This encodes CASSLATGPFYE. The whole CDR3 sequence is CASSLATGPFYEQYF.

This clone was counted a few times. The CDR3 end lies 3 residues beyond the end of the read and is filled in from the germline J gene. The V call is TRBV11-2, the J call TRBJ2-1, with 9 bases that match TRBD1. The CDR3 runs to 15 residues. Trimming at V came to 5 bases and at J to 8 bases, leaving 10 bases not matched to a gene. Germline assignment: CDR1 SGHAT and CDR2 FQNNGV. The sequenced part of the CDR3 DNA is TGTGCCAGCAGCCGTACAGGGGGCTTTTTGGATGAG. It specifies CASSRTGGFLDE. The whole CDR3 region reads CASSRTGGFLDEQFF.

This clone was seen many times. The read finishes 3 residues shy of the CDR3 end, and the germline J gene is used to complete it. This rearrangement joins TRBV7-2 to TRBJ2-5, with 7 bases identical to TRBD2. Trimming at V came to 5 bases and at J to 0 bases, leaving 3 bases not matched to a gene. The CDR3 covers 14 residues. From germline, CDR1 is SGHTA and CDR2 FQGNSA. The CDR3 sequence is CASSETSDQETQYF. The covered CDR3 bases are TGTGCCAGCAGCGAAACTAGCGACCAAGAGACC.

This clone was observed at least ten times. The read stops 3 residues short of the end of the CDR3; the missing end is completed from the germline J gene. The rearrangement joins TRBV5-4 to TRBJ2-3; 9 nucleotides match TRBD2. Trimming took 2 bases from V and 2 from J; bases not matched to a gene: 3. This CDR3 contains 15 residues. Germline lookup yields CDR1 SGHNT and CDR2 YYREEE (reference sequence). The covered CDR3 bases are TGTGCCAGCAGCTTTAGCGGGGGACTCACAGATACG. Translation: CASSFSGGLTDT. The whole CDR3 sequence is CASSFSGGLTDTQYF.